This T cell receptor (beta chain) is from a study of long-term antiretroviral therapy in people with HIV. For the study at large: The oldest samples precede the 2015 immediate-ART recommendation by about a decade.

Findings of the study overall: The study collected blood between about 2003 and 2018, possibly under older ART regimens. Diversity rose after ART but stayed below transplant donor controls. Records did not include ART adherence, viral resistance or therapy changes.

About this clone itself: Antigen unknown.

Researchers report immunoSEQ v3.0 was run at survey level. Assay used: immunoSEQ multiplex PCR; TCRdb lists only in-frame clones, some missing. There are tens of thousands of clones in the sample; roughly nine tenths occur only once, and roughly 7.3% lies in the top ten. With 3 bases removed from V and 6 bases from J, the gap between germline ends came to 17 bases. This CDR3 has 15 residues. Germline CDR1 is LNHDA and CDR2 is SQIVND (reference sequence). The sequencing here drew on unsorted PBMCs, taken roughly 5 years before starting antiretroviral therapy. This sequence originates from a man aged 45-60 years with HIV. The V gene is TRBV19, the J gene TRBJ1-2; D is ambiguous. The CDR3, as DNA: TGTGCCAGTAGTATGGCCCGGCCCCCGGTGGATGGCTACACCTTC. It translates to CASSMARPPVDGYTF.